Listed below are T cell receptor beta chains from one sample, sequenced in a study of blood T cell repertoires in COVID-19. This table comes from immunoSEQ multiplex PCR, and its TCRdb copy is limited to in-frame clones, with some not included. The sample lists 200,000 to 250,000 clones, roughly 80% occurring once. Input material: peripheral blood. The source is a woman aged 25 to 39 who had recovered from COVID-19. CDR3s include the opening cysteine and the closing phenylalanine or tryptophan. Each record gives: V gene, J gene, clone size, D gene, CDR3 protein, CDR3 DNA. A D gene is named only where the DNA matches it firmly. Expanded clones are given a class, and other clones once, few, many or no size at all.

TRBV28,TRBJ2-7,once,.,CASRRLYVAAEQYF,TGTGCCAGCAGGAGACTATACGTAGCAGCCGAGCAGTACTTC
TRBV6-5,TRBJ2-3,.,.,CASRPNGATDTQYF,TGTGCCAGCAGGCCGAATGGGGCAACAGATACGCAGTATTTT
TRBV7-3,TRBJ2-1,.,.,CASSPSGASYNEQFF,TGTGCCAGCAGCCCCTCGGGAGCCTCCTACAATGAGCAGTTCTTC
TRBV3-1/TRBV3-2,TRBJ2-4,.,.,CASSQEGRSLAKNIQYF,TGTGCCAGCAGCCAAGAGGGCCGTTCCCTAGCCAAAAACATTCAGTACTTC
TRBV15,TRBJ1-3,.,.,CATSRVGAGGNTIYF,TGTGCCACCAGCAGAGTGGGGGCAGGCGGAAACACCATATATTTT
TRBV10-3,TRBJ1-3,few,.,CATARDSSSGNTIYF,TGTGCCACCGCCCGGGACTCAAGCTCTGGAAACACCATATATTTT
TRBV7-2,TRBJ2-7,.,.,CASSLERASYEQYF,TGTGCCAGCAGCCTGGAGCGGGCTTCCTACGAGCAGTACTTC
TRBV6-5,TRBJ1-1,.,.,CASQGHLNTEAFF,TGTGCCAGCCAAGGACATTTGAACACTGAAGCTTTCTTT
TRBV11-2,TRBJ2-7,once,TRBD2,CASSLDRVAGGGEQYF,TGTGCCAGCAGCTTAGATCGGGTAGCGGGAGGCGGTGAGCAGTACTTC
TRBV30,TRBJ1-2,.,.,CAWKEEGYGYTF,TGTGCCTGGAAGGAAGAGGGCTATGGCTACACCTTC
TRBV28,TRBJ2-3,.,TRBD2,CASTSSGDPPGTDTQYF,TGTGCCAGCACTTCTAGCGGGGATCCCCCTGGCACAGATACGCAGTATTTT
TRBV30,TRBJ1-2,.,TRBD1,CAWSVDRGKYGYTF,TGTGCCTGGAGTGTTGACAGGGGGAAATATGGCTACACCTTC
TRBV4-1,TRBJ2-7,few,.,CASSEDLVYEQYF,TGCGCCAGCAGCGAAGATTTAGTCTACGAGCAGTACTTC
TRBV21-1,TRBJ2-7,few,.,CASSTLTPGQAYEQYF,TGTGCCAGCAGCACACTAACGCCGGGACAGGCCTACGAGCAGTACTTC